One T cell receptor (beta chain) is described in this entry. Its antigen remains unidentified. A read error may account for a junction end that differs from germline. Each CDR3 protein is one row after TCRdb ran MiXCR on the reads. The sample comprises about a million distinct CDR3 sequences, roughly 30% of which are singletons, and under 15% rests with the top ten. The sample comes from a study of T cell repertoires in cytomegalovirus infection. Study overall: Recently identified HLA-C-restricted and well-studied HLA-B-restricted CMV epitopes were used. Both a matching HLA type and CMV infection were indicated by public TCR beta signatures.

CDR3 length: 15 residues. CDR1 and CDR2 from the germline V gene are MGHRA and YSYEKL. The TCR was taken from a human donor in good health (CMV status not recorded). Some clones in this sample may be carry-over from other donors' samples. The chain joins TRBV4-1 to TRBJ2-7; no reliable D call. This specimen was cultured CD8+ T cells from PBMCs, taken from culture after CMV antigen stimulation. The CDR3 here is CASSQESGGFYEQYF. The CDR3 nucleotides are TGCGCCAGCAGTCAAGAATCCGGTGGGTTTTACGAGCAGTACTTC.